A single sample is the source of the 19 T cell receptor beta chains below, sequenced in a study of blood T cell repertoires in COVID-19. Profiling relied on immunoSEQ multiplex PCR, and the TCRdb table lists in-frame clones only, not all of them. Among over 350,000 clones, roughly 91% were seen once, and the ten largest hold more than 0.95%. The sequenced sample was PBMCs or T cells enriched from blood (not recorded which). Source of these receptors: a woman younger than 30 who had recovered from COVID-19.

This chain links TRBV19 with TRBJ2-3, with 9 bases identical to TRBD2. The germline V gene encodes CDR1 LNHDA and CDR2 SQIVND (reference sequence). The CDR3 extends over 16 amino acids. V was clipped by 3 bases and J by 2 bases; unmatched bases: 6. The CDR3 DNA sequence: TGTGCCAGTAGTATGGTGGCGGGGGGGGTCACAGATACGCAGTATTTT. Translated: CASSMVAGGVTDTQYF. Complete variable domain (other parts from reference TRBV19 and TRBJ2-3): DGGITQSPKYLFRKEGQNVTLSCEQNLNHDAMYWYRQDPGQGLRLIYYSQIVNDFQKGDIAEGYSVSREKKESFPLTVTSAQKNPTAFYLCASSMVAGGVTDTQYFGPGTRLTVL.

The chain uses TRBV11-2 and TRBJ2-1, with unresolved D. The germline CDR1 and CDR2 sequences are SGHAT and FQNNGV. V gave up 5 bases and J gave up 6 bases, with 8 bases separating them. The CDR3 is 12 residues long. The CDR3 region has the DNA TGTGCCAGCAGCCCCCCGGGCAATGAGCAGTTCTTC. Its translation: CASSPPGNEQFF.

This clone was counted once. The chain has TRBV9 and TRBJ2-1; D unclear. Trimming pared 0 bases from V and 6 bases from J, leaving 10 bases between. The CDR3 has 14 residues. Germline CDR1 SGDLS, CDR2 YYNGEE. The CDR3 DNA follows: TGTGCCAGCAGCGTAGCTTACGGTCCCAATGAGCAGTTCTTC. This gives the protein CASSVAYGPNEQFF.

The chain joins TRBV27 to TRBJ1-5; possible D gene TRBD1, 5 bases. Germline V CDR1 and CDR2: MNHEY, SMNVEV (reference sequence). The CDR3 extends over 14 amino acids. The V end was cut by 5 bases, the J end by 9 bases, with 17 bases between. The CDR3 protein is CASSLGGGARPQHF. The CDR3, as DNA: TGTGCCAGCAGTCTAGGAGGAGGGGCTCGGCCCCAGCATTTT.

The chain couples TRBV9 to TRBJ1-4; 9 positions agree with TRBD1. This CDR3 contains 15 residues. After removal of 3 bases from V and 1 base from J, the junction contained 1 base not matched to a gene. CDR1 and CDR2 from the germline V gene are SGDLS and YYNGEE. The CDR3 DNA sequence: TGTGCCAGCAGCGCGGGACAGGGAACTAATGAAAAACTGTTTTTT. Translated: CASSAGQGTNEKLFF.

The chain recombines TRBV2 with TRBJ2-5; 11 bases line up with TRBD2. This CDR3 region has 17 residues. Per germline, CDR1 SNHLY and CDR2 FYNNEI. V was clipped by 1 base and J by 6 bases; unmatched bases: 10. The CDR3 coding sequence is TGTGCCAGCAGTGAAGGGACTAGCGGGTCCCGCGGCAAGACCCAGTACTTC. This translates into CASSEGTSGSRGKTQYF.

The chain combines TRBV5-1 with TRBJ1-2, with 7 bases fitting TRBD1. Germline V gene data show CDR1 as SGHRS and CDR2 as YFSETQ. V shed 4 bases, J shed 2 bases, and the junction held 11 bases outside the gene matches. The CDR3 runs to 16 residues. The CDR3 sequence: CASSPLRRTGNYGYTF. DNA of the CDR3: TGCGCCAGCAGCCCCCTCAGGAGGACAGGCAACTATGGCTACACCTTC. Full variable domain (remainder filled in from reference TRBV5-1 and TRBJ1-2): KAGVTQTPRYLIKTRGQQVTLSCSPISGHRSVSWYQQTPGQGLQFLFEYFSETQRNKGNFPGRFSGRQFSNSRSEMNVSTLELGDSALYLCASSPLRRTGNYGYTFGSGTRLTVV.

J is TRBJ1-5 and V is TRBV6-5; 7 nucleotides align to TRBD1. Germline assignment: CDR1 MNHEY and CDR2 SVGAGI. This CDR3 is 13 amino acids long. The ends lost 11 bases at V and 5 bases at J; junction bases unmatched: 9. The CDR3 sequence is CAARAGGYQPQHF. DNA for the CDR3: TGTGCCGCGCGAGCAGGGGGTTATCAGCCCCAGCATTTT.

The chain has TRBV2 and TRBJ2-1, with TRBD2 matching 8 bases. V was clipped by 7 bases and J by 6 bases; unmatched bases: 8. The CDR3 spans 14 residues. Germline-derived CDR1 and CDR2 are SNHLY and FYNNEI. This CDR3 is CASITGGASNEQFF. In DNA form, the CDR3 reads TGTGCCAGCATCACGGGGGGGGCTAGCAATGAGCAGTTCTTC.

V gene TRBV5-1 combines with J gene TRBJ1-1; 7 positions agree with TRBD1. J was trimmed by 3 bases and V by 2 bases; bases with no gene match: 4. The CDR3 runs 14 residues. Germline assignment: CDR1 SGHRS and CDR2 YFSETQ. CDR3 protein: CASSFSQGYTEAFF. DNA for the CDR3: TGCGCCAGCAGCTTCTCACAGGGGTACACTGAAGCTTTCTTT.

This chain links TRBV5-1 with TRBJ2-6; the match to TRBD1 covers 10 bases. The CDR3 has 16 residues. V trimming: 4 bases; J trimming: 2 bases; junction bases outside the gene matches: 3. The V gene's germline CDR1 is SGHRS and CDR2 YFSETQ. DNA for the CDR3: TGCGCCAGCAGCGAGACAGGGGGCCCTGGGGCCAACGTCCTGACTTTC. It codes for CASSETGGPGANVLTF.

The chain carries TRBV29-1 and TRBJ1-2; tentatively, D is TRBD1 (6 bases). The CDR3 contains 14 residues. V was shortened by 4 bases and J by 2 bases, with 14 bases between the two germline ends. Germline V gene lookup returns CDR1 SQVTM and CDR2 ANQGSEA. This CDR3 reads CSVAGGGRNYGYTF. In nucleotides, the CDR3 is TGCAGCGTTGCGGGCGGGGGGCGAAACTATGGCTACACCTTC.

CDR3 region: CASSPTGYQPQHF. The CDR3 nucleotides read TGTGCCAGCAGCCCGACAGGGTATCAGCCCCAGCATTTT. The genes are TRBV14 and TRBJ1-5; 7 bases agree with TRBD1. V was pared by 4 bases and J by 5 bases, with 2 bases of the junction left unmatched. CDR1 and CDR2 from the germline V gene are SGHDN and FVKESK. This CDR3 has 13 residues.

This clone has only a few counts. V and J are TRBV10-1 and TRBJ1-1, with D possibly matching TRBD1 (6 bases). The CDR3 totals 13 residues. Trimming shortened V by 5 bases and J by 1 base, and 8 bases separated the two germline ends. Germline CDR1 WNHNN, CDR2 SYGVQD (reference sequence). The DNA of the CDR3 is TGCGCCAGCAGTCCGACAGGGAACACTGAAGCTTTCTTT. Translating gives CASSPTGNTEAFF.

In this sample, this clone turned up once. The chain combines TRBV5-6 with TRBJ2-7; D is ambiguous. The CDR3 extends over 14 amino acids. V was pared by 0 bases and J by 5 bases, with 12 bases between. Per the germline V gene, CDR1 is SGHDT and CDR2 is YYEEEE. The CDR3 DNA reads TGTGCCAGCAGCTTGGGGGCTCATAGAGACGAGCAGTACTTC. Protein sequence: CASSLGAHRDEQYF.

The genes are TRBV3-1 (or the pseudogene TRBV3-2) and TRBJ2-5; 16 positions agree with TRBD2. CDR3 size: 17 residues. Germline lookup yields CDR1 LGHDT and CDR2 YNNKEL (reference sequence). The V segment lost 4 bases and the J segment 5 bases; nucleotides outside the gene matches: 7. CDR3: CASSRGTSGGAFETQYF. The CDR3 DNA reads as TGTGCCAGCAGCCGTGGGACTAGCGGGGGGGCTTTCGAGACCCAGTACTTC.

This clone is a singleton in its sample. This sequence joins TRBV18 and TRBJ2-2; D not resolved. V shed 2 bases and J shed 6 bases, with 7 bases lying between them. The CDR3 contains 13 residues. Germline loops: CDR1 KGHSH, CDR2 LQKENI. CDR3 sequence: CASSPEVPGELFF. CDR3 DNA sequence: TGTGCCAGCTCACCAGAGGTCCCCGGGGAGCTGTTTTTT. The full variable domain, with the rest looked up from reference TRBV18 and TRBJ2-2, is NAGVMQNPRHLVRRRGQEARLRCSPMKGHSHVYWYRQLPEEGLKFMVYLQKENIIDESGMPKERFSAEFPKEGPSILRIQQVVRGDSAAYFCASSPEVPGELFFGEGSRLTVL.

V and J are TRBV30 and TRBJ1-5, with D maybe TRBD1 (5 bases). The CDR3 covers 12 residues. V shed 5 bases and J shed 5 bases, with 10 bases lying between them. CDR1 GTSNPN and CDR2 SVGIG come from the germline V gene (reference sequence). CDR3 coding DNA: TGTGCCTGGGGGACGGAGGATCAGCCCCAGCATTTT. The encoded protein is CAWGTEDQPQHF.

The rearrangement joins TRBV20-1 to TRBJ2-7; 10 nucleotides match TRBD1. The ends lost 3 bases at V and 3 bases at J; junction bases unmatched: 8. The CDR3 runs 15 residues. The germline V gene encodes CDR1 DFQATT and CDR2 SNEGSKA (reference sequence). CDR3 amino acids: CSASFSRTGGYEQYF. The CDR3 DNA is TGCAGTGCTAGTTTCTCAAGGACAGGGGGCTACGAGCAGTACTTC.